The clone carrying this T cell receptor (beta chain) occurred many times. Germline assignment: CDR1 LNHDA and CDR2 SQIVND (reference sequence). Deletions cut 5 bases from V and 1 base from J, with 10 bases between. The CDR3 runs 14 residues. The sample is drawn from a study of CD8 T cells in ankylosing spondylitis. TCRdb used MiXCR to reprocess the 5' RACE reads, holding one entry per CDR3 protein. Of about 69,000 distinct CDR3 sequences listed, approximately 5% are singletons. The source is a male donor with ankylosing spondylitis or in good health (not recorded which). The sample consisted of blood, either unsorted or a sorted T cell fraction (not recorded which). The J gene is TRBJ2-3, the V gene TRBV19; no firm D call. The CDR3 DNA reads as TGTGCCAGTAGTGTCCCTCCGGGCACAGATACGCAGTATTTT. Translating gives CASSVPPGTDTQYF. Full variable domain (rest looked up from reference TRBV19 and TRBJ2-3): DGGITQSPKYLFRKEGQNVTLSCEQNLNHDAMYWYRQDPGQGLRLIYYSQIVNDFQKGDIAEGYSVSREKKESFPLTVTSAQKNPTAFYLCASSVPPGTDTQYFGPGTRLTVL.